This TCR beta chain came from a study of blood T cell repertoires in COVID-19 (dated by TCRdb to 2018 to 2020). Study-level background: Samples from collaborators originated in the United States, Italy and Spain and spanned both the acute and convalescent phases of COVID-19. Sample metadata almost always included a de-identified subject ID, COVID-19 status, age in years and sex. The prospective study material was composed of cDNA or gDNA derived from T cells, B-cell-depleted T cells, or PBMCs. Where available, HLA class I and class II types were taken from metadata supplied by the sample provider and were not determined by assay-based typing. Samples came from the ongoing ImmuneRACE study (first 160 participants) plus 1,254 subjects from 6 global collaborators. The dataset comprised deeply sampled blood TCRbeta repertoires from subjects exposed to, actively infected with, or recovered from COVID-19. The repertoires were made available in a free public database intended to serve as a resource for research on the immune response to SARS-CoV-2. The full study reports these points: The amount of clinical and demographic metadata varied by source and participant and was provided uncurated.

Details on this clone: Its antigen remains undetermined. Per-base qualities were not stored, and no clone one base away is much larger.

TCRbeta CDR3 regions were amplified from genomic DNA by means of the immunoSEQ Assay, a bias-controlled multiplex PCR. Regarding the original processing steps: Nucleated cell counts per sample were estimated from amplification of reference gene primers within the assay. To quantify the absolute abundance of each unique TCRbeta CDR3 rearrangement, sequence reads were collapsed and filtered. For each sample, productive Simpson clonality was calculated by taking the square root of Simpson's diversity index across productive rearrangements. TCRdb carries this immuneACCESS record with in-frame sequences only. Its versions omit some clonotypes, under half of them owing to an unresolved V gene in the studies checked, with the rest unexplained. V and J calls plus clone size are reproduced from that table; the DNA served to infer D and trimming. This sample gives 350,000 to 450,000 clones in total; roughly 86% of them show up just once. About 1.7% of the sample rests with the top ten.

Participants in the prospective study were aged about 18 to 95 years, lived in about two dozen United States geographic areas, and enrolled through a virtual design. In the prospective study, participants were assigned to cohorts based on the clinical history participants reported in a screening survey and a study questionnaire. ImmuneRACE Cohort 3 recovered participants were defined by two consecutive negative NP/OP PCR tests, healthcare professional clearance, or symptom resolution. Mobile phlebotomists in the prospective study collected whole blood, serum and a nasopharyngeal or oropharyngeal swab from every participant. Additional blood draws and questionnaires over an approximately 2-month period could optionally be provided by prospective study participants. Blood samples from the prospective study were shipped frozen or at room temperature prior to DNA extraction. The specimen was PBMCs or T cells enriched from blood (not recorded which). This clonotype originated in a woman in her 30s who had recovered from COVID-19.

The encoded CDR3 is CSVGYTTDYEQYF. The DNA sequence follows: TGCAGCGTCGGTTACACTACGGACTACGAGCAGTACTTC. The rearranged segments are TRBV29-1 and TRBJ2-7; a confident D gene designation cannot be given. Spanning cysteine to phenylalanine, the CDR3 consists of 13 amino acids. Of the read, only the CDR3 DNA is kept; its 39 bases are in frame from base 1. CDR1 and CDR2 were assigned from the germline V gene as SQVTM and ANQGSEA. V loses 6 bases of germline sequence and J loses 3 bases, and the interval between the two ends is 15 bases.